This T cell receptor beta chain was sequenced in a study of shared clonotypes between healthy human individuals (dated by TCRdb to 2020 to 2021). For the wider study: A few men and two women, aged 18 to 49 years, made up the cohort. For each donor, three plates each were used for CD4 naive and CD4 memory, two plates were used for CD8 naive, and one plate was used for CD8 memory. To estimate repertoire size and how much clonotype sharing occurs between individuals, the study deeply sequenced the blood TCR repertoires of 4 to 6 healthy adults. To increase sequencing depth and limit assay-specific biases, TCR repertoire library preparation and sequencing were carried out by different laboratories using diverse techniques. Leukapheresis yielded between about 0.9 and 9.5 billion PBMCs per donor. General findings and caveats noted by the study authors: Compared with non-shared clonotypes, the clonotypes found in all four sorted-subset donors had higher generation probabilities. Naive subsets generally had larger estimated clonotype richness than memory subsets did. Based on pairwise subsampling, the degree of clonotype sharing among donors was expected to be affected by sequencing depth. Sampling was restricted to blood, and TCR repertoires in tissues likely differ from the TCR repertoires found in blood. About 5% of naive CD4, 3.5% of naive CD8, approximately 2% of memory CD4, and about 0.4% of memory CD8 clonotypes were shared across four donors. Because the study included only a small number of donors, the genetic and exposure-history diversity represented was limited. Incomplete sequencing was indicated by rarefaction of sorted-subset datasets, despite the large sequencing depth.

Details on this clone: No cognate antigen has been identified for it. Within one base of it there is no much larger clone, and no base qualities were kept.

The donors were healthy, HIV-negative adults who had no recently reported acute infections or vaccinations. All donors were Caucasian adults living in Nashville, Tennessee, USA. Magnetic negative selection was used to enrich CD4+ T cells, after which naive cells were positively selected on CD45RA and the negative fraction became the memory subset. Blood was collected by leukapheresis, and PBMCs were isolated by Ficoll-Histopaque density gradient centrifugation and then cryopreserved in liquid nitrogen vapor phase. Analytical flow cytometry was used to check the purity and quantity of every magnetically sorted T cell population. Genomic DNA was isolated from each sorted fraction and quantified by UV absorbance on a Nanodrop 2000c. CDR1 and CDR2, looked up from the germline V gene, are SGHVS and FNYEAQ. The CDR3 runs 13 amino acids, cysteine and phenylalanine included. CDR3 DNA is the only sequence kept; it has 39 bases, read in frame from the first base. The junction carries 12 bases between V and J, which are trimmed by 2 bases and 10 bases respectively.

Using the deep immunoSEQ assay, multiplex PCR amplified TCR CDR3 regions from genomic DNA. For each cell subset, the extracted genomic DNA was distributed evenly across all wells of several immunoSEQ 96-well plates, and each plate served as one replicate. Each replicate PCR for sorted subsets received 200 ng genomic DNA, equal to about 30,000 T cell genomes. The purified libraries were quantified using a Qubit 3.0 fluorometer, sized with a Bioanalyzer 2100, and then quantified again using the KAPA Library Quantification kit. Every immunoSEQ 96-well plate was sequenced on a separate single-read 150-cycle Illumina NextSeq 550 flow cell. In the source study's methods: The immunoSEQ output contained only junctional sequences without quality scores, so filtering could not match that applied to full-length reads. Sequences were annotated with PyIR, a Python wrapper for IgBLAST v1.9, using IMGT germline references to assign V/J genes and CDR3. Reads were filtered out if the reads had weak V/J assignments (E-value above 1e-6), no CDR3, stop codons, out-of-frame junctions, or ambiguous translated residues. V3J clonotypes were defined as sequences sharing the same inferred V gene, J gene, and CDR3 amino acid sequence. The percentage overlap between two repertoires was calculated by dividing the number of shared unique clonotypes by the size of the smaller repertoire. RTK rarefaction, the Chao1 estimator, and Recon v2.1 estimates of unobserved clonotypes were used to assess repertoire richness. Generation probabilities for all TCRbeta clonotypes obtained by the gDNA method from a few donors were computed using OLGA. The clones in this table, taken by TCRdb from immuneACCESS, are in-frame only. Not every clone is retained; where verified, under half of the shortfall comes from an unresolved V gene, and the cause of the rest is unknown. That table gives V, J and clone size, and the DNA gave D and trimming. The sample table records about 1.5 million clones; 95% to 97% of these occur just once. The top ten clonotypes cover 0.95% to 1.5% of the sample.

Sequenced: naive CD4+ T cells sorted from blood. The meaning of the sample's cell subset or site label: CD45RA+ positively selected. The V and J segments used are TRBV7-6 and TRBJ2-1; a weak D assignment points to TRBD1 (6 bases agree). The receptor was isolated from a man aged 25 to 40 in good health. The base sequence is TGTGCCAGCAGCTTATCTAGGGGGTTGGAGCAGTTCTTC. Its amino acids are CASSLSRGLEQFF.